These 27 T cell receptor beta chains were all obtained from the same sample, sequenced in a study of tumor-infiltrating lymphocytes in localized non-small cell lung cancer. Data came from immunoSEQ multiplex PCR; TCRdb stores just in-frame clones and leaves some out. The sample shows about 9,700 clones, approximately 80% of them seen only once. Sequenced sample: lung tumor tissue. These receptors all come from a human donor with non-small cell lung cancer.

The J gene is TRBJ2-7, the V gene TRBV28, with 11 bases aligning to TRBD1. Unmatched junction bases numbered 3, after V lost 8 bases and J lost 3 bases. CDR1 is MDHEN and CDR2 is SYDVKM in the germline V gene. This CDR3 has 13 amino acids. In DNA form, the CDR3 reads TGTGCCAGCCGGACAGGGGGCCGCTACGAGCAGTACTTC. This encodes CASRTGGRYEQYF.

V is TRBV7-9 and J is TRBJ2-7; 7 nucleotides align to TRBD1. The CDR3 covers 13 residues. CDR1 is SEHNR, CDR2 FQNEAQ, per germline (reference sequence). V lost 1 base, J lost 6 bases, and 3 bases stayed unmatched. The CDR3 loop is CASSLGGTVEQYF. The CDR3 DNA sequence: TGTGCCAGCAGCTTAGGTGGGACAGTCGAGCAGTACTTC.

The chain carries TRBV27 and TRBJ1-6; D possibly corresponds to TRBD1 (5 bases). V lost 6 bases to trimming and J lost 7 bases, with 16 bases between them. This CDR3 is built from 15 residues. Germline assignment: CDR1 MNHEY and CDR2 SMNVEV (reference sequence). DNA for the CDR3: TGTGCCAGCAGAGGGGCAGGGCCCCAGAATTCACCCCTCCACTTT. The encoded protein is CASRGAGPQNSPLHF.

The chain uses TRBV4-3 and TRBJ1-6, with TRBD1 as a possible D gene (6 bases). The ends were cut back, 6 bases at V and 9 bases at J, with 18 bases in the middle. The CDR3 totals 15 residues. Germline loops: CDR1 LGHNA, CDR2 YSLEER. This CDR3 reads CASSSGQPGGSPLHF. The CDR3 DNA reads as TGCGCCAGCAGTTCAGGACAGCCGGGAGGTTCACCCCTCCACTTT.

This chain uses TRBV6-1 with TRBJ1-2; D is ambiguous. The germline CDR1 and CDR2 sequences are MNHNS and SASEGT. The CDR3 runs 14 residues. Trimming took 1 base from V and 3 from J, leaving 9 bases between them. This CDR3 is CASSEGSAYYGYTF. CDR3 in DNA: TGTGCCAGCAGTGAAGGTTCGGCCTACTATGGCTACACCTTC.

This chain connects TRBV5-1 to TRBJ1-1; 7 bases map to TRBD1. Germline V lookup: CDR1 SGHRS, CDR2 YFSETQ. Unmatched junction bases numbered 7, after V lost 4 bases and J lost 4 bases. This CDR3 is built from 14 residues. The CDR3 DNA reads TGCGCCAGCAGCGTCACAGGGGATCGCACTGAAGCTTTCTTT. Amino acids: CASSVTGDRTEAFF. Filled out from reference TRBV5-1 and TRBJ1-1, the complete variable domain reads KAGVTQTPRYLIKTRGQQVTLSCSPISGHRSVSWYQQTPGQGLQFLFEYFSETQRNKGNFPGRFSGRQFSNSRSEMNVSTLELGDSALYLCASSVTGDRTEAFFGQGTRLTVV.

The J gene is TRBJ2-3, the V gene TRBV4-3, with 11 positions matching TRBD2. In germline, CDR1 is LGHNA, CDR2 YSLEER. V was clipped by 1 base and J by 6 bases; unmatched bases: 12. This CDR3 comprises 18 residues. The CDR3 region is CASSQGLAGGPSPDTQYF. As DNA, the CDR3 is TGCGCCAGCAGCCAAGGCTTAGCGGGAGGGCCCTCCCCGGATACGCAGTATTTT.

This rearrangement joins TRBV2 to TRBJ2-1; 9 positions agree with TRBD1. Germline V lookup: CDR1 SNHLY, CDR2 FYNNEI. This CDR3 is built from 16 residues. V lost 2 bases, J lost 9 bases, and 11 bases stayed unmatched. CDR3: CASSEILGTGMTEQFF. The CDR3 coding sequence is TGTGCCAGCAGTGAAATACTGGGGACAGGGATGACTGAGCAGTTCTTC.

This clone turned up a few times. V and J are TRBV6-6 and TRBJ1-2; 8 bases are shared with TRBD1. This CDR3 comprises 13 residues. V lost 5 bases and J lost 5; bases outside the gene matches: 4. Germline V CDR1 and CDR2: MNHNY, SVGAGI (reference sequence). CDR3 region: CASSQTGGYGYTF. As DNA, the CDR3 is TGTGCCAGCAGTCAAACAGGGGGTTATGGCTACACCTTC.

The rearrangement links TRBV10-3 to TRBJ2-7, with D possibly being TRBD2 (6 bases). Germline CDR1 and CDR2: ENHRY and SYGVKD. The CDR3 loop spans 10 amino acids. The V and J ends lost 10 bases and 7 bases respectively, with 11 bases between them. CDR3 nucleotide sequence: TGTGCCACCCGGGAGAGGGAGCAGTACTTC. It is translated as CATREREQYF.

This clone was observed a single time. The J gene is TRBJ1-2, the V gene TRBV10-2; D gene ambiguous. The V end lost 8 bases, the J end lost 8 bases, and 15 bases lay between the germline ends. The CDR3 sequence is 12 residues long. Germline V gene data show CDR1 as WSHSY and CDR2 as SAAADI. This chain's CDR3 is CASLFEGGGYTF. Written as DNA, the CDR3 is TGCGCCAGCTTGTTTGAGGGAGGCGGCTACACCTTC.

The rearrangement uses TRBV5-1 and TRBJ1-2; 9 bases are a match to TRBD1. V shed 4 bases, J shed 4 bases, and the junction held 8 bases outside the gene matches. The CDR3 totals 15 residues. The germline V gene encodes CDR1 SGHRS and CDR2 YFSETQ. DNA for the CDR3: TGCGCCAGCAGCCCCGGGGACAGGGAGAGCTATGGCTACACCTTC. It yields the protein CASSPGDRESYGYTF. Variable domain in full (rest from reference TRBV5-1 and TRBJ1-2): KAGVTQTPRYLIKTRGQQVTLSCSPISGHRSVSWYQQTPGQGLQFLFEYFSETQRNKGNFPGRFSGRQFSNSRSEMNVSTLELGDSALYLCASSPGDRESYGYTFGSGTRLTVV.

The rearrangement joins TRBV2 to TRBJ2-5, with TRBD1 matching 9 bases. This CDR3 is 15 amino acids long. Germline lookup yields CDR1 SNHLY and CDR2 FYNNEI. V lost 7 bases, J lost 4 bases, and 10 bases stayed unmatched. The CDR3 loop reads CASNPTGGIRETQYF. CDR3 coding DNA: TGTGCCAGCAACCCGACAGGGGGTATCAGAGAGACCCAGTACTTC.

This sequence joins TRBV2 and TRBJ1-5; D call uncertain. CDR1 is SNHLY and CDR2 is FYNNEI in the germline V gene. The V and J ends lost 6 bases and 4 bases respectively, with 10 bases between them. This CDR3 is 13 amino acids long. CDR3 amino acids: CASSRAWNQPQHF. The CDR3 bases are TGTGCCAGCAGCCGGGCGTGGAATCAGCCCCAGCATTTT.

This rearrangement joins TRBV15 to TRBJ2-3, with 9 bases matching TRBD2. The junction had 8 bases not matched to a gene; V was cut back by 0 bases and J by 1 base. Germline CDR1 is LNHNV and CDR2 is YYDKDF (reference sequence). This CDR3 is 18 amino acids long. The CDR3 DNA follows: TGTGCCACCAGCAGAGATAATCCGGGACTAGCACGCACAGATACGCAGTATTTT. Protein sequence: CATSRDNPGLARTDTQYF.

The rearrangement uses TRBV12-5 and TRBJ1-6; D not resolved. Trimming left V 7 bases short and J 0 bases short, with 10 bases between. CDR3 length equals 15 residues. Germline CDR1 LGHNT, CDR2 FRNRAP. CDR3 in amino acids: CASAPGSSYNSPLHF. The CDR3, as DNA: TGTGCTAGTGCCCCTGGCAGCTCCTATAATTCACCCCTCCACTTT.

The chain recombines TRBV27 with TRBJ1-2; possibly TRBD1 for D (6 bases). Germline V lookup: CDR1 MNHEY, CDR2 SMNVEV (reference sequence). Trimming took off 2 bases at V and 4 bases at J, with 23 bases between the two ends. CDR3 length: 18 amino acids. CDR3 DNA: TGTGCCAGCAGTTTAAAAGGTCTCAGGGGAGACCGTCGCTATGGCTACACCTTC. This gives the protein CASSLKGLRGDRRYGYTF.

The rearrangement joins TRBV27 to TRBJ2-2; 7 nucleotides agree with TRBD1. V shed 6 bases and J 1 base; nucleotides not matched to a gene: 5. The length of the CDR3 is 15 residues. Germline V lookup: CDR1 MNHEY, CDR2 SMNVEV (reference sequence). CDR3 DNA sequence: TGTGCCAGCAGCCCCTACAGGGGGAACACCGGGGAGCTGTTTTTT. Its protein is CASSPYRGNTGELFF.

The V gene is TRBV6-6, the J gene TRBJ2-7; 11 bases fit TRBD2. This CDR3 is 14 amino acids long. J gave up 5 bases and V 7 bases, and 7 bases lay outside the gene matches. Germline V gene data show CDR1 as MNHNY and CDR2 as SVGAGI (reference sequence). CDR3 residues: CASKTSGSSHEQYF. The CDR3 bases are TGTGCCAGCAAAACTAGCGGGAGTTCCCACGAGCAGTACTTC.

This clone was counted between two and nine times. CDR3: CASRPHNAGELFF. The CDR3 nucleotides are TGTGCCAGCAGGCCCCATAATGCCGGGGAGCTGTTTTTT. The V call is TRBV14, the J call TRBJ2-2; D not resolved. Germline-derived CDR1 and CDR2 are SGHDN and FVKESK. V lost 6 bases and J lost 6, with 11 bases in between. This CDR3 is 13 amino acids long.

Only one count was recorded for this clone. The chain combines TRBV14 with TRBJ1-2, with 8 bases lining up with TRBD1. The V segment lost 4 bases and the J segment 2 bases; nucleotides outside the gene matches: 6. This CDR3 is built from 15 residues. CDR1 is SGHDN, CDR2 FVKESK, per germline. CDR3 amino acids: CASSRQTGANYGYTF. In nucleotides, the CDR3 is TGTGCCAGCAGCCGGCAGACAGGGGCGAACTATGGCTACACCTTC.

This clone was seen more than once but under ten times. The V gene is TRBV30, the J gene TRBJ1-6; tentative D call: TRBD1 (5 bases). Looked up from germline, CDR1 is GTSNPN and CDR2 is SVGIG (reference sequence). CDR3 size: 15 residues. The ends were cut back, 0 bases at V and 9 bases at J, with 15 bases in the middle. The CDR3 region is CAWSVRVGGASPLHF. The CDR3 DNA is TGTGCCTGGAGTGTAAGGGTCGGGGGTGCTTCACCCCTCCACTTT.

The chain joins TRBV7-3 to TRBJ1-1; TRBD1 matches at 8 bases. The length of the CDR3 is 16 residues. J gave up 2 bases and V 5 bases, and 10 bases lay outside the gene matches. Germline values: CDR1 SGHTA, CDR2 FQGTGA. For the CDR3, the DNA is TGTGCCAGCAGCGTTACAGGGGGAACATTAAACACTGAAGCTTTCTTT. Translation: CASSVTGGTLNTEAFF.

This clone has only a few counts. This chain joins TRBV28 and TRBJ1-2, with D tentatively TRBD1 (6 bases). CDR3 length: 13 amino acids. From germline, CDR1 is MDHEN and CDR2 SYDVKM. Between the trimmed V and J ends, which lost 7 bases and 5 bases, there was a span of 14 bases. CDR3 coding DNA: TGTGCCAGCACTCAGACAGGAGGATATGGCTACACCTTC. It translates to CASTQTGGYGYTF.

This clone is categorized as large. The CDR3 protein is CASSHGPTGVDAEAFF. DNA of the CDR3: TGTGCCAGCAGCCACGGACCGACAGGTGTAGATGCTGAAGCTTTCTTT. This chain uses TRBV4-2 with TRBJ1-1, with D possibly TRBD1 on 6 matching bases. The CDR3 is made up of 16 amino acids. The V gene's germline CDR1 is LGHNA and CDR2 YNFKEQ. The V gene lost 3 bases and the J gene lost 6 bases, with 20 bases spanning the gap.

This clone was seen a single time. V gene TRBV5-1 combines with J gene TRBJ1-2; the D is unclear. Trimming removed 0 bases at V and 0 bases at J, with 12 bases between. The CDR3 runs 16 residues. From germline, CDR1 is SGHRS and CDR2 YFSETQ. In nucleotides, the CDR3 is TGCGCCAGCAGCTTGGCCGGCCCCCCAGCTAACTATGGCTACACCTTC. Translating it yields CASSLAGPPANYGYTF.

The chain employs TRBV30 and TRBJ2-7; D is perhaps TRBD1 (6 bases). The CDR3 length is 13 residues. V was pared by 3 bases and J by 0 bases, with 9 bases between. Germline V gene lookup returns CDR1 GTSNPN and CDR2 SVGIG (reference sequence). The DNA for the CDR3 is TGTGCCTGGAGCCAGGGGCACTCCTACGAGCAGTACTTC. Its protein is CAWSQGHSYEQYF. The full variable domain, in which reference TRBV30 and TRBJ2-7 provide the parts outside the CDR3, is SQTIHQWPATLVQPVGSPLSLECTVEGTSNPNLYWYRQAAGRGLQLLFYSVGIGQISSEVPQNLSASRPQDRQFILSSKKLLLSDSGFYLCAWSQGHSYEQYFGPGTRLTVT.